This TCR beta chain was sequenced for a study of T cell clusters in autoimmune cytopenias. The CDR3 spans 14 residues. Germline V gene sequence: CDR1 MNHEY, CDR2 SMNVEV (reference sequence). TRB was amplified by touch-down multiplex PCR, primer pools A and B combined. TCRdb reprocessed the multiplex PCR reads, keeping one entry per CDR3 protein, no DNA. The record lists around 5,400 distinct CDR3 sequences, of which the ten most abundant hold under 35%. Approximately 40,000 genome equivalents of blood DNA were amplified for TRB. These data were likewise used in another study, on T cell repertoires in aging, cancer and after chemotherapy. From that second work: Six age groups, ranging from 30 or younger to 70 or older, included the donors.

The chain recombines TRBV27 with TRBJ2-1; as DNA is missing, the TRBD2 call by TCRdb cannot be tested. The clonotype originates from a human donor in good health. The sample was peripheral blood. Here the CDR3 reads CASTGLAEYNEQFF.